This is a list of T cell receptor beta chains from one sample in a study of blood T cell repertoires in COVID-19. Clones were read by immunoSEQ multiplex PCR, and TCRdb kept only the in-frame ones, dropping some. The profile covers a few hundred thousand clones, with 70% to 85% appearing a single time and roughly 9.8% taken by the ten largest. The sequenced material came from peripheral blood. All receptors derive from a man older than 75 with acute or convalescent COVID-19. Both conserved end residues are part of each CDR3. A D gene is named only where the DNA matches it firmly. Only part of the rows carry a size: once, few, many, or a class if the clone is expanded.

V gene: TRBV7-7; clone size: many; D gene: -; J gene: TRBJ2-7; CDR3 protein: CASSPRPFYEQYF; CDR3 DNA: TGTGCCAGCAGCCCTCGTCCTTTCTACGAGCAGTACTTC
V gene: TRBV7-9; clone size: -; D gene: -; J gene: TRBJ2-2; CDR3 protein: CASSSPMGTKNTGELFF; CDR3 DNA: TGTGCCAGCAGCTCCCCTATGGGCACAAAGAACACCGGGGAGCTGTTTTTT
V gene: TRBV6-2/TRBV6-3; clone size: -; D gene: -; J gene: TRBJ1-2; CDR3 protein: CASSYLAYGYTF; CDR3 DNA: TGTGCCAGCAGTTACCTAGCCTATGGCTACACCTTC
V gene: TRBV6-5; clone size: -; D gene: TRBD1; J gene: TRBJ2-2; CDR3 protein: CASSYDRDGELFF; CDR3 DNA: TGTGCCAGCAGTTACGACAGGGACGGGGAGCTGTTTTTT
V gene: TRBV11-2; clone size: once; D gene: TRBD1; J gene: TRBJ2-7; CDR3 protein: CASSLGGQGTYEQYF; CDR3 DNA: TGTGCCAGCAGCTTAGGGGGACAGGGGACCTACGAGCAGTACTTC
V gene: TRBV4-1; clone size: -; D gene: -; J gene: TRBJ1-6; CDR3 protein: CASSQDSGGAPLHF; CDR3 DNA: TGCGCCAGCAGCCAAGACTCGGGGGGGGCACCCCTCCACTTT
V gene: TRBV5-1; clone size: once; D gene: TRBD1; J gene: TRBJ1-4; CDR3 protein: CASSLTQQGANEKLFF; CDR3 DNA: TGCGCCAGCAGCTTAACACAACAGGGGGCTAATGAAAAACTGTTTTTT
V gene: TRBV5-4; clone size: -; D gene: TRBD1; J gene: TRBJ2-3; CDR3 protein: CASSLDRGVTDTQYF; CDR3 DNA: TGTGCCAGCAGCTTGGACAGGGGGGTCACAGATACGCAGTATTTT
V gene: TRBV29-1; clone size: -; D gene: -; J gene: TRBJ2-7; CDR3 protein: CSYRGSSYEQYF; CDR3 DNA: TGCAGTTACCGAGGGTCATCCTACGAGCAGTACTTC
V gene: TRBV15; clone size: -; D gene: TRBD1; J gene: TRBJ1-2; CDR3 protein: CATSRKTGREGYTF; CDR3 DNA: TGTGCCACCAGCAGAAAGACAGGGCGAGAGGGCTACACCTTC
V gene: TRBV19; clone size: -; D gene: TRBD1; J gene: TRBJ2-3; CDR3 protein: CASGTGWYTQYF; CDR3 DNA: TGTGCCAGTGGGACAGGGTGGTATACGCAGTATTTT
V gene: TRBV18; clone size: -; D gene: -; J gene: TRBJ1-5; CDR3 protein: CASSPEQLSNQPQHF; CDR3 DNA: TGTGCCAGCTCACCGGAACAGCTTAGCAATCAGCCCCAGCATTTT
V gene: TRBV9; clone size: -; D gene: -; J gene: TRBJ2-7; CDR3 protein: CASSPGGTGINEQYF; CDR3 DNA: TGTGCCAGCAGCCCCGGGGGGACAGGTATCAACGAGCAGTACTTC
V gene: TRBV24-1; clone size: -; D gene: TRBD1; J gene: TRBJ2-2; CDR3 protein: CATQWGTGNTGELFF; CDR3 DNA: TGTGCCACCCAATGGGGGACAGGGAACACCGGGGAGCTGTTTTTT
V gene: TRBV12-3/TRBV12-4; clone size: -; D gene: -; J gene: TRBJ1-1; CDR3 protein: CASSLSGARAFF; CDR3 DNA: TGTGCCAGCAGTTTATCAGGGGCGCGAGCTTTCTTT
V gene: TRBV6-1; clone size: -; D gene: TRBD1; J gene: TRBJ1-2; CDR3 protein: CASSDGRGRVGYTF; CDR3 DNA: TGTGCCAGCAGTGACGGCAGGGGGCGGGTTGGCTACACCTTC